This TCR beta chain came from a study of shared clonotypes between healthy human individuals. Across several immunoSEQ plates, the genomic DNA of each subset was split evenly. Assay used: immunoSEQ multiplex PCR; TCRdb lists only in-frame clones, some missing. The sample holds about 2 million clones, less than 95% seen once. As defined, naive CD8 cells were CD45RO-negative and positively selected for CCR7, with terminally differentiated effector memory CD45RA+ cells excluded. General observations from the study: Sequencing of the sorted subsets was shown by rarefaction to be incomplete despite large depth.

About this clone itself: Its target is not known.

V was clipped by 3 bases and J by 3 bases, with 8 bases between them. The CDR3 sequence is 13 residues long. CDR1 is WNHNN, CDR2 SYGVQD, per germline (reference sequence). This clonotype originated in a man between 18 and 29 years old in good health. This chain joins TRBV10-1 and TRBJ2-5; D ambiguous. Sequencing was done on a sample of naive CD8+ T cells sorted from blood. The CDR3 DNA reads TGCGCCAGCAGTGAAACTGCTGAAGAGACCCAGTACTTC. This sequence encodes CASSETAEETQYF.